A selection of T cell receptor beta chains follows, all from one sample in a study of T-cell memory formation after mild COVID-19. A single record per CDR3 protein comes from TCRdb applying MiXCR to the 5' RACE reads. Of just under 350,000 distinct CDR3 sequences in the sample, 10% to 15% were seen once. Source material: PBMCs or a T cell subset sorted from them (not recorded which). The receptors derive from a man aged 18-30 years who had mild COVID-19 (a few samples of this study predate the infection). Cell type and time point are not known. CDR3s include the opening cysteine and the closing phenylalanine or tryptophan. The order of the fields is D gene, V gene, J gene, clone size, CDR3 DNA, CDR3 protein. D genes are given only for firm matches. Size is omitted from some rows. Given values are once, few, many or a class for expanded clones.

.	TRBV4-2	TRBJ2-5	few	TGTGCCAGCAGCCAAGACCCGGGACTTAAAGAGACCCAGTACTTC	CASSQDPGLKETQYF
TRBD1	TRBV10-2	TRBJ2-3	many	TGCGCCAGCAGCCAAAACGCAGGGGGCGCTAGGGATACGCAGTATTTT	CASSQNAGGARDTQYF
.	TRBV5-1	TRBJ1-1	few	TGCGCCAGCAGCTTGGAGGCAGGCCGGAACACTGAAGCTTTCTTT	CASSLEAGRNTEAFF
.	TRBV2	TRBJ1-3	.	TGTGCCAGCAGTGAAAGTCTCTCTCGCGTCCGCTCTGGAAACACCATATATTTT	CASSESLSRVRSGNTIYF
.	TRBV20-1	TRBJ2-5	few	TGCAGTGCTACATTACAGGGCCCAACAGAGACCCAGTACTTC	CSATLQGPTETQYF
.	TRBV12-3/TRBV12-4	TRBJ1-2	.	TGTGCCAGCAGCCTACCATACAGGGAGGATTTTGATGGCTACACCTTC	CASSLPYREDFDGYTF
TRBD1	TRBV5-1	TRBJ2-1	many	TGCGCCAGCAGCCCGGGGACAGGGGGTTCCTACAATGAGCAGTTCTTC	CASSPGTGGSYNEQFF
.	TRBV6-5	TRBJ1-5	.	TGTGCCAGCAGTCGGGGGTTTAACAATCAGCCCCAGCATTTT	CASSRGFNNQPQHF
TRBD1	TRBV12-3/TRBV12-4	TRBJ1-5	.	TGTGCCAGCAGGGGACAGGGATCCTCTCAGCCCCAGCATTTT	CASRGQGSSQPQHF
.	TRBV5-6	TRBJ1-2	many	TGTGCCAGCAGCTTGGAAGAGAACTATGGCTACACCTTC	CASSLEENYGYTF
TRBD1	TRBV5-5	TRBJ1-5	.	TGTGCCAGCAGCTTGGGAAGGACAGGGTTGGATCAGCCCCAGCATTTT	CASSLGRTGLDQPQHF
.	TRBV29-1	TRBJ2-1	few	TGCAGCGTAACCCTCGGGAGCTACAATGAGCAGTTCTTC	CSVTLGSYNEQFF
TRBD2	TRBV4-1	TRBJ2-1	.	TGCGCCAGCAGCCAACTTAGACTAGCCGACAGCCCCAATGAGCAGTTCTTC	CASSQLRLADSPNEQFF
.	TRBV20-1	TRBJ2-5	many	TGCAGTGCTGGAACAGCTTCCCAAGAGACCCAGTACTTC	CSAGTASQETQYF
TRBD1	TRBV5-6	TRBJ2-1	.	TGTGCCAGCAGGGCCGGGACGACAGGGTGGGGTGAGCAGTTCTTC	CASRAGTTGWGEQFF
TRBD2	TRBV4-3	TRBJ2-3	many	TGCGCCAGCACGAGGGTGGCGGGGGTTAGAGATACGCAGTATTTT	CASTRVAGVRDTQYF
.	TRBV6-1	TRBJ1-2	.	TGTGCCAGCAGTACAGGGCGCTATGGCTACACCTTC	CASSTGRYGYTF
.	TRBV7-9	TRBJ2-3	.	TGTGCCAGCAGCTCAAAGGCGGGAGATACGCAGTATTTT	CASSSKAGDTQYF